This TCR beta chain emerged from a study of cytomegalovirus exposure and HLA in healthy donors. The table lists this clone with a few counts. Its matching antigen is unknown. These donors counted as nominally healthy when sampled, but unrecorded immune exposures were likely. With 60 Vbeta and 13 Jbeta primers, the PCR was carried out. Assay: immunoSEQ multiplex PCR; the TCRdb copy retains only in-frame clones and omits some. This table has about 170,000 clones, roughly 70% appearing once. Study-level points and caveats: Cytomegalovirus association was assigned to about 150 TCR beta chains. Most of the TCR beta V segments (in an earlier analysis) were productive either about 87% or about 30% of the time. Apart from CMV serostatus, no immune exposure information was available.

Trimming removed 5 bases from V and 5 bases from J; junction bases left unmatched: 3. There are 14 residues in the CDR3. Germline CDR1 SEHNR, CDR2 FQNEAQ (reference sequence). What was sequenced was PBMCs. This clonotype originated in a woman aged 18-30 years in good health and CMV-seropositive. The chain links TRBV7-9 to TRBJ2-3; 11 bases align to TRBD2. CDR3 coding DNA: TGTGCCAGCAGCCCGGGACTAGCGGAAGATACGCAGTATTTT. It encodes CASSPGLAEDTQYF.